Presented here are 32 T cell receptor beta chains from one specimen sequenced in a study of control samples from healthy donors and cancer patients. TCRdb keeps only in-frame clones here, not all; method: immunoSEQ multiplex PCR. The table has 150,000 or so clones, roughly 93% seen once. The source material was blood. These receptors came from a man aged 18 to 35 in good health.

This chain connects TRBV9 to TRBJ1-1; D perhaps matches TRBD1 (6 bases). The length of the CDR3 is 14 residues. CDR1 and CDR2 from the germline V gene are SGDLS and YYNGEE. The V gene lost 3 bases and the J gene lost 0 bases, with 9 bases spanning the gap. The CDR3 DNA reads TGTGCCAGCAGCGCCGGGGGCGTGAACACTGAAGCTTTCTTT. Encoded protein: CASSAGGVNTEAFF.

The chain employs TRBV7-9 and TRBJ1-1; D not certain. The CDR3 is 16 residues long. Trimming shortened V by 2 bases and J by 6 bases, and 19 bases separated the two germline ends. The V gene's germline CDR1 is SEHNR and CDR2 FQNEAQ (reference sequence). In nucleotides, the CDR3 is TGTGCCAGCAGCTTATTATGGCCCGACAATTTTCCTGAAGCTTTCTTT. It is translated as CASSLLWPDNFPEAFF.

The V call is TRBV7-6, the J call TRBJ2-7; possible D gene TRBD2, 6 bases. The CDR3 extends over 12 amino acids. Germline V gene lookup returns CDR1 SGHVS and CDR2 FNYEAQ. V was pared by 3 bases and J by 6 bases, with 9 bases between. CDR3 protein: CASSFFGSEQYF. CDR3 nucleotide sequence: TGTGCCAGCAGCTTCTTCGGGAGCGAGCAGTACTTC.

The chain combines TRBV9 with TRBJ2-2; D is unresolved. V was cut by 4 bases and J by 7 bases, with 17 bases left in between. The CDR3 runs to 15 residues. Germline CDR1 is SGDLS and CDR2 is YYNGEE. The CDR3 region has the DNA TGTGCCAGCAGCCTGTTCTCCATCCTTGGCGGGGAGCTGTTTTTT. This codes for CASSLFSILGGELFF.

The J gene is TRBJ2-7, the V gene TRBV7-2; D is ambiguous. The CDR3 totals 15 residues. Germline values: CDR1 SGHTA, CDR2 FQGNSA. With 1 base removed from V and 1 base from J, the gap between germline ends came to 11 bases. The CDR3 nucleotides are TGTGCCAGCAGCTTAGGCGCCAGGTCGTCCTACGAGCAGTACTTC. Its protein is CASSLGARSSYEQYF.

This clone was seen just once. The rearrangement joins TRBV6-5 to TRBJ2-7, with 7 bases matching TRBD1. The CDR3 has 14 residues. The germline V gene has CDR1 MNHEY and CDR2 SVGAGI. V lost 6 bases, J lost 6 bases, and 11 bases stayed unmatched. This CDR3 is CASRAWDSRFEQYF. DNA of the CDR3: TGTGCCAGCAGGGCGTGGGACAGTAGATTCGAGCAGTACTTC.

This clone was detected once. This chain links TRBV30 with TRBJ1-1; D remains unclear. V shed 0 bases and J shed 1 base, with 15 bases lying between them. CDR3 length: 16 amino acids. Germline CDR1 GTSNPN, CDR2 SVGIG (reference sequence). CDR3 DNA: TGTGCCTGGAGTGTCTTTTTCCGAGGCGGGAACACTGAAGCTTTCTTT. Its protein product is CAWSVFFRGGNTEAFF.

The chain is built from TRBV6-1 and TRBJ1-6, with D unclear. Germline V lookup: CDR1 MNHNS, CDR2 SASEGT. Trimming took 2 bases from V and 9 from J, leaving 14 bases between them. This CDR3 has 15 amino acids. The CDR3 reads CASSEFHIDGSPLHF. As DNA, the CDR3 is TGTGCCAGCAGTGAATTTCATATTGACGGTTCACCCCTCCACTTT.

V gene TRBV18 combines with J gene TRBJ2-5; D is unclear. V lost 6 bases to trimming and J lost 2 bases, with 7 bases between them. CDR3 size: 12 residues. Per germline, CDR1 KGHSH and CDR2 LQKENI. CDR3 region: CASSLNQETQYF. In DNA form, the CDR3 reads TGTGCCAGCTCCCTCAATCAAGAGACCCAGTACTTC.

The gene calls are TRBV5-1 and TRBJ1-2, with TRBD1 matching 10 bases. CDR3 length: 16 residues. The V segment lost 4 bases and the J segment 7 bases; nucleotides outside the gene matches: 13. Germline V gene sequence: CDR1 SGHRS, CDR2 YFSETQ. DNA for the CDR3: TGCGCCAGCAGCCCAGGTCCCGGGACAGGGGTGATTGGCTACACCTTC. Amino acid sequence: CASSPGPGTGVIGYTF.

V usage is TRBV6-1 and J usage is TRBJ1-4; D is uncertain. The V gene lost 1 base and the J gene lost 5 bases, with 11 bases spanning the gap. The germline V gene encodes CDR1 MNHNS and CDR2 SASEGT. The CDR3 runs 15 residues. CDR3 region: CASSEVRVLNEKLFF. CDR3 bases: TGTGCCAGCAGTGAAGTCCGGGTTTTAAATGAAAAACTGTTTTTT.

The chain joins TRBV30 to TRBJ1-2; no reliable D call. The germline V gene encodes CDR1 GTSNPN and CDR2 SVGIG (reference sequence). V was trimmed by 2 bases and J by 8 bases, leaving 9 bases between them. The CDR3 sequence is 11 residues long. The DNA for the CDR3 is TGTGCCTGGAGTTCCGGCGGAGGCTACACCTTC. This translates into CAWSSGGGYTF.

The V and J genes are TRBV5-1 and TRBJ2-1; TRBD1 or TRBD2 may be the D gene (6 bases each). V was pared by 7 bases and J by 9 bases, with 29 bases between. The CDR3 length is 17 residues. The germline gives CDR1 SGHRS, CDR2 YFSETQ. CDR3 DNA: TGCGCCAGCGGTCCCGGGGGCGGCGGCTCTACGTTGTTTGAGCAGTTCTTC. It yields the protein CASGPGGGGSTLFEQFF. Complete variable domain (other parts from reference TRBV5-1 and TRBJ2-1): KAGVTQTPRYLIKTRGQQVTLSCSPISGHRSVSWYQQTPGQGLQFLFEYFSETQRNKGNFPGRFSGRQFSNSRSEMNVSTLELGDSALYLCASGPGGGGSTLFEQFFGPGTRLTVL.

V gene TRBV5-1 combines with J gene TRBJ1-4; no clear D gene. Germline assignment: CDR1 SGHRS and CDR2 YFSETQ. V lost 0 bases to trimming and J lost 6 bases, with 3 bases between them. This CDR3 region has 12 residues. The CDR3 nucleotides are TGCGCCAGCAGCTTGGGGGATGAAAAACTGTTTTTT. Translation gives CASSLGDEKLFF.

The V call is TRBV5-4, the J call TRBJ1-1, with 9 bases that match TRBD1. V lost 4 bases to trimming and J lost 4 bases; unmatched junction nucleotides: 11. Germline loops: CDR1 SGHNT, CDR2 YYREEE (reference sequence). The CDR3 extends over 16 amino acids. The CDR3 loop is CASSQRDRAWGTEAFF. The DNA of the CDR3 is TGTGCCAGCAGCCAACGGGACAGGGCGTGGGGCACTGAAGCTTTCTTT.

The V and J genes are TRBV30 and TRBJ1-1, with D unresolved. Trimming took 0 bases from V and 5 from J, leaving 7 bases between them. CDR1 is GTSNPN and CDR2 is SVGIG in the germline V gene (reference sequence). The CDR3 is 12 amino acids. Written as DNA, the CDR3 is TGTGCCTGGAGTGTTGCTGGGACTGAAGCTTTCTTT. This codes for CAWSVAGTEAFF.

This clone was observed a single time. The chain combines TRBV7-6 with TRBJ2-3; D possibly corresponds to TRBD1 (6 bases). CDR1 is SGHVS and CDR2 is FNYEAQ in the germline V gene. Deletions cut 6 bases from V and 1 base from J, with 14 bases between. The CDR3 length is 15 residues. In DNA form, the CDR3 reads TGTGCCAGCAGTTCCACAGGGTTTGGCACAGATACGCAGTATTTT. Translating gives CASSSTGFGTDTQYF.

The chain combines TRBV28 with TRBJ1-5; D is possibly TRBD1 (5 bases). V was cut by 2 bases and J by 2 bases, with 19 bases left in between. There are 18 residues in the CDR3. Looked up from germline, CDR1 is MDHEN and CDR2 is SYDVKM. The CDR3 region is CASSLISGRAFRNQPQHF. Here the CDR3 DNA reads TGTGCCAGCAGTTTAATTTCGGGCAGGGCTTTTCGCAATCAGCCCCAGCATTTT. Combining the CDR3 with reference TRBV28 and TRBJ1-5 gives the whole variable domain DVKVTQSSRYLVKRTGEKVFLECVQDMDHENMFWYRQDPGLGLRLIYFSYDVKMKEKGDIPEGYSVSREKKERFSLILESASTNQTSMYLCASSLISGRAFRNQPQHFGDGTRLSIL.

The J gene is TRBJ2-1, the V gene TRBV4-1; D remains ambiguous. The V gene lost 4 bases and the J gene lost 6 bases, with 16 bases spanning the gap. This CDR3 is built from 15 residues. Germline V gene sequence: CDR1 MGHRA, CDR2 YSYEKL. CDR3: CASSRTSYTGNEQFF. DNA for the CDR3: TGCGCCAGCAGCCGTACCTCTTATACTGGCAATGAGCAGTTCTTC.

For the CDR3, the DNA is TGTGCCAGCAGTCAAAGGGGAGCGCATTCCTACGAGCAGTACTTC. Amino acid sequence: CASSQRGAHSYEQYF. The chain uses TRBV5-6 and TRBJ2-7; tentatively, D is TRBD1 or TRBD2 (5 bases each). V shed 5 bases and J shed 1 base, with 16 bases lying between them. The CDR3 has 15 amino acids. The germline V gene has CDR1 SGHDT and CDR2 YYEEEE.

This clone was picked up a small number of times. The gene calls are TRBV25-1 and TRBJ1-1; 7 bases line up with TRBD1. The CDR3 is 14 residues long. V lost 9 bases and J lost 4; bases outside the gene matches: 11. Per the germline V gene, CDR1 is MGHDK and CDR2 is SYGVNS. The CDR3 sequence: CASNQQGLATEAFF. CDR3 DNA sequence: TGTGCCAGTAATCAACAGGGGCTAGCCACTGAAGCTTTCTTT.

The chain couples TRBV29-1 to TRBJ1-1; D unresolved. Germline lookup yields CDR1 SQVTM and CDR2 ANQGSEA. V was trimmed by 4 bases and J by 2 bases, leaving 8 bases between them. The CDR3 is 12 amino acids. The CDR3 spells CSVVPLNTEAFF. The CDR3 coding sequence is TGCAGCGTTGTACCCCTCAACACTGAAGCTTTCTTT.

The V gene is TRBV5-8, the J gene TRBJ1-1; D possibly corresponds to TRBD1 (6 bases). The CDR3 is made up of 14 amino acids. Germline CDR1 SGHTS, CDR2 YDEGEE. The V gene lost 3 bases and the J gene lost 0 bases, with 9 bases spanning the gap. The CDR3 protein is CASSSGHLNTEAFF. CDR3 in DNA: TGTGCCAGCAGCTCGGGACACCTGAACACTGAAGCTTTCTTT.

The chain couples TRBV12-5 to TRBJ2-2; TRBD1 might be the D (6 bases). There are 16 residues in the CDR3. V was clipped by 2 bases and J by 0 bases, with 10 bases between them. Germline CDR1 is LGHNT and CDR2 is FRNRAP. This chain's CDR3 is CASGLRGISNTGELFF. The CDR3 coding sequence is TGTGCTAGTGGTTTGAGGGGGATATCGAACACCGGGGAGCTGTTTTTT.

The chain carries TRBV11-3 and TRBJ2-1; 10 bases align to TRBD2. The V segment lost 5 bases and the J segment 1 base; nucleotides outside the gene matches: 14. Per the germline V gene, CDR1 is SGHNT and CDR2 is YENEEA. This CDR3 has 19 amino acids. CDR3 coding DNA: TGTGCCAGCAGCCCCAGAGGTCTAGCGGGAGTCGGGTCCTACAATGAGCAGTTCTTC. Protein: CASSPRGLAGVGSYNEQFF.

The CDR3 DNA reads as TGTGCCAGCAGTTTAGTATCGGGGGCTGAAGCTTTCTTT. Its translation: CASSLVSGAEAFF. This rearrangement joins TRBV28 to TRBJ1-1; TRBD1 is a possible D gene (5 bases). V dropped 2 bases and J dropped 6 bases, with 10 bases sitting between them. Germline-derived CDR1 and CDR2 are MDHEN and SYDVKM. CDR3 length: 13 residues.

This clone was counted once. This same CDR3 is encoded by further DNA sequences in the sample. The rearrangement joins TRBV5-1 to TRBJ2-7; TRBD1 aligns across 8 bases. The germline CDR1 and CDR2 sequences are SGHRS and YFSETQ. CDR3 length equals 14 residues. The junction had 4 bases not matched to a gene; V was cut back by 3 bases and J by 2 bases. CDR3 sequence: CASSYGQGAYEQYF. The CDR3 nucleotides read TGCGCCAGCAGCTACGGACAGGGCGCCTACGAGCAGTACTTC.

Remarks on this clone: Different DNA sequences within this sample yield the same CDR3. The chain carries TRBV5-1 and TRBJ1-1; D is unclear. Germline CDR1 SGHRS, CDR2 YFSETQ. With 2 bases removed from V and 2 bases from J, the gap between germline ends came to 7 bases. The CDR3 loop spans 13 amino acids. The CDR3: CASSFRGNTEAFF. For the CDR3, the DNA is TGCGCCAGCAGCTTTCGGGGAAACACTGAAGCTTTCTTT.

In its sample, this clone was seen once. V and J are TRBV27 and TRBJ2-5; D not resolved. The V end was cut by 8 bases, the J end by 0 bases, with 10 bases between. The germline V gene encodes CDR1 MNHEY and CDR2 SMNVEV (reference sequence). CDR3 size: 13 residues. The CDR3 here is CASRRPYQETQYF. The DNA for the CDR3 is TGTGCCAGCCGACGGCCGTACCAAGAGACCCAGTACTTC.

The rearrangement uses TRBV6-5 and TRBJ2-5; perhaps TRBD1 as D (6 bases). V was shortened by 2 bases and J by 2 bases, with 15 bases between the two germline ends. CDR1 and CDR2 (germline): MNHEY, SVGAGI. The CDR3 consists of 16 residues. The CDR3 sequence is CASSYALWGRQETQYF. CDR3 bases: TGTGCCAGCAGTTACGCTCTCTGGGGGCGGCAAGAGACCCAGTACTTC.

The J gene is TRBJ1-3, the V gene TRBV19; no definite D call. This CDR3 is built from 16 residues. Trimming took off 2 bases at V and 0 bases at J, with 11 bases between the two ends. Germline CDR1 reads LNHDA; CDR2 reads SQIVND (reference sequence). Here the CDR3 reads CASSITPDYSGNTIYF. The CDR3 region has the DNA TGTGCCAGTAGTATAACTCCGGATTACTCTGGAAACACCATATATTTT.

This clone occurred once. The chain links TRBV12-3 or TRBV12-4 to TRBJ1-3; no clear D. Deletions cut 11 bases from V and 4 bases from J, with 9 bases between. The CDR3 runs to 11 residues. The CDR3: CAPGRGNTIYF. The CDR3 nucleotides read TGTGCCCCGGGGAGGGGAAACACCATATATTTT.